The T cell receptor (beta chain) described here comes from a study of blood T cell repertoires in COVID-19. V lost 7 bases to trimming and J lost 3 bases; unmatched junction nucleotides: 7. The germline V gene has CDR1 MNHEY and CDR2 SVGAGI. The CDR3 runs 15 residues. Generated by immunoSEQ multiplex PCR, the TCRdb table keeps only in-frame clones and is missing some. The sample comprises some 120,000 clones, about four fifths of which are singletons, and less than 20% rests with the top ten. The source of this sequence is a woman between 50 and 59 years old with acute or convalescent COVID-19. Sequenced material: peripheral blood. The chain recombines TRBV6-5 with TRBJ2-1, with TRBD2 matching 9 bases. The CDR3 sequence is CASTPSGDVYNEQFF. CDR3 in DNA: TGTGCCAGCACCCCTAGCGGGGACGTCTACAATGAGCAGTTCTTC.